Listed here are 11 T cell receptor beta chains from one sample, sequenced in a study of T cell repertoires in cytomegalovirus infection. TCRdb analysed the reads with MiXCR anew, one entry per CDR3 protein. This repertoire shows 600,000 to 700,000 distinct CDR3 sequences, approximately 33% found once; its top ten account for roughly 18%. Their antigens are not known. Sequenced here: cultured PBMCs, sampled from culture after CMV antigen stimulation. The receptors derive from a human donor in good health (CMV status not recorded). Some clones in this sample may be carry-over from other donors' samples.

This clonotype was observed a few times. The J gene is TRBJ2-3, the V gene TRBV7-4, with 7 bases lining up with TRBD1. With 4 bases clipped from V and 2 bases from J, the junction kept 12 bases outside the gene matches. This CDR3 comprises 17 residues. CDR1 and CDR2 from the germline V gene are SGHVT and SQSDAQ. The CDR3 region has the DNA TGTGCCAGCAGCTCCCCCTTAGGGACAGTCATCACAGATACGCAGTATTTT. It codes for CASSSPLGTVITDTQYF.

V and J are TRBV20-1 and TRBJ1-1; no clear D gene. The germline V and J ends were trimmed by 2 bases and 2 bases, with 9 bases remaining between them. The germline CDR1 and CDR2 sequences are DFQATT and SNEGSKA (reference sequence). CDR3 length equals 13 residues. This chain's CDR3 is CSARPNLNTEAFF. CDR3 coding DNA: TGCAGTGCTAGACCGAACCTAAACACTGAAGCTTTCTTT.

This clonotype was seen many times. The V and J genes are TRBV7-8 and TRBJ1-1; 7 nucleotides line up with TRBD1. The CDR3 totals 14 residues. The V segment lost 5 bases and the J segment 0 bases; nucleotides outside the gene matches: 3. The germline V gene encodes CDR1 SGHVS and CDR2 FQNEAQ. Written as DNA, the CDR3 is TGTGCCAGCAGCAGGGGACAGTTGAACACTGAAGCTTTCTTT. It encodes CASSRGQLNTEAFF.

The table lists this clonotype with a few counts. The chain employs TRBV27 and TRBJ1-3; D is unresolved. Germline lookup yields CDR1 MNHEY and CDR2 SMNVEV (reference sequence). This CDR3 has 12 residues. Trimming left V 5 bases short and J 8 bases short, with 10 bases between. Written as DNA, the CDR3 is TGTGCCAGCAGTCCTGATAGCCACACCATATATTTT. The encoded protein is CASSPDSHTIYF.

The chain combines TRBV2 with TRBJ2-7, with 12 bases that match TRBD2. Trimming cost V 8 bases and J 6 bases; bases outside gene matches: 8. Germline loops: CDR1 SNHLY, CDR2 FYNNEI. The CDR3 consists of 14 residues. The CDR3 spells CASRLTSGGFEQYF. CDR3 bases: TGTGCCAGCCGCCTGACTAGCGGGGGTTTCGAGCAGTACTTC.

This clonotype was recorded a few times. The chain uses TRBV7-9 and TRBJ1-1; no clear D gene. Germline CDR1 is SEHNR and CDR2 is FQNEAQ (reference sequence). This CDR3 is 16 amino acids long. The V gene lost 10 bases and the J gene lost 5 bases, with 26 bases spanning the gap. As DNA, the CDR3 is TGTGCCACCCGCCGGCAGGAGTTTTCAGCATCGACTGAAGCTTTCTTT. Translation: CATRRQEFSASTEAFF. The whole variable domain, filled in from reference TRBV7-9 and TRBJ1-1, reads DTGVSQNPRHKITKRGQNVTFRCDPISEHNRLYWYRQTLGQGPEFLTYFQNEAQLEKSRLLSDRFSAERPKGSFSTLEIQRTEQGDSAMYLCATRRQEFSASTEAFFGQGTRLTVV.

The V and J genes are TRBV7-9 and TRBJ1-5; D unresolved. V lost 4 bases and J 0 bases, leaving 10 bases between the germline ends. Germline loops: CDR1 SEHNR, CDR2 FQNEAQ (reference sequence). The CDR3 has 15 amino acids. CDR3 nucleotide sequence: TGTGCCAGCAGCTCCTGGAGTTCTAGCAATCAGCCCCAGCATTTT. Protein: CASSSWSSSNQPQHF.

A few counts support this clonotype. The chain recombines TRBV6-1 with TRBJ1-6; TRBD1 matches 9 bases. Trimming removed 10 bases from V and 7 bases from J; junction bases left unmatched: 5. Germline loops: CDR1 MNHNS, CDR2 SASEGT. The CDR3 runs to 13 residues. The CDR3 spells CATWDRENSPLHF. The CDR3 DNA reads TGTGCCACCTGGGACAGGGAGAATTCACCCCTCCACTTT.

This clonotype was observed a single time. V usage is TRBV12-3 or TRBV12-4 and J usage is TRBJ2-3; unclear D gene. Trimming stripped 10 bases from V and 2 bases from J, with 13 bases between. The CDR3 consists of 13 residues. The CDR3 protein is CATEGPNTDTQYF. CDR3 in DNA: TGTGCCACGGAAGGACCAAACACAGATACGCAGTATTTT.

V usage is TRBV5-1 and J usage is TRBJ2-3, with 8 bases that match TRBD1. The germline gives CDR1 SGHRS, CDR2 YFSETQ. The V and J ends lost 1 base and 4 bases, in that order; junction bases with no gene match: 11. The CDR3 consists of 17 residues. The CDR3 coding sequence is TGCGCCAGCAGCTTGCAGGACAGGGTAATGGAACCAGATACGCAGTATTTT. As protein: CASSLQDRVMEPDTQYF.

The V and J genes are TRBV20-1 and TRBJ2-3, with no clear D. This CDR3 comprises 11 residues. Germline V gives CDR1 DFQATT, CDR2 SNEGSKA (reference sequence). V was shortened by 5 bases and J by 9 bases, with 12 bases between the two germline ends. CDR3 sequence: CSAPTPATQYF. As DNA, the CDR3 is TGCAGTGCTCCGACCCCGGCGACGCAGTATTTT.